This T cell receptor (beta chain) was documented in a study of regulatory T cells in long-lasting Graves disease. This CDR3 is 14 amino acids long. V lost 8 bases to trimming and J lost 2 bases, with 13 bases between them. The germline gives CDR1 MDHEN, CDR2 SYDVKM. Documented time point: newly diagnosed GD, antithyroid drugs for less than 3 months. PBMC RNA served as the TCR library source. Investigators prepared the TCR beta libraries by applying iRepertoire HTBI primers and Arm-PCR of CDR3 regions. In TCRdb, the multiplex PCR reads were re-called with MiXCR into one record per CDR3 protein. The table lists a few hundred thousand distinct CDR3 sequences, around 20% of them singletons, with roughly 14% in the top ten. In regard to this clonotype: As yet, its antigen is unknown.

Study-wide results and caveats: Preferential use of TRBV28, TRBJ1-2 and TRBJ2-5 was seen in persistent disease. Less diverse TCR repertoires were seen in persistent Graves' patients than in newly diagnosed ones.

Sequencing used peripheral blood mononuclear cells (PBMCs), obtained at new diagnosis, from a patient treated with antithyroid drugs. The rearrangement joins TRBV28 to TRBJ1-5; D remains unclear. The receptor was isolated from a female donor with Graves disease. The CDR3 protein is CASEDGDGNQPQHF. The CDR3 DNA reads TGTGCCAGCGAAGACGGGGATGGCAATCAGCCCCAGCATTTT.